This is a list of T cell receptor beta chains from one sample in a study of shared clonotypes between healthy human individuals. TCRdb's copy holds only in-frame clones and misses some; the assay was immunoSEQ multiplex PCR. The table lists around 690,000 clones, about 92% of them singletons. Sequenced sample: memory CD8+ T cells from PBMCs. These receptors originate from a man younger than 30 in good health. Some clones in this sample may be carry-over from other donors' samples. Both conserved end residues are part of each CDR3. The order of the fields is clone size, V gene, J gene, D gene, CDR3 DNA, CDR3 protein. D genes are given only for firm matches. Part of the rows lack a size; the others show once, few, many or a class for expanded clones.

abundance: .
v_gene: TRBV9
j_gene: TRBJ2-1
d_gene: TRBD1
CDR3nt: TGTGCCAGCAGCCCCCCAGGGGGCCGGTACAATGAGCAGTTCTTC
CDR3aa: CASSPPGGRYNEQFF

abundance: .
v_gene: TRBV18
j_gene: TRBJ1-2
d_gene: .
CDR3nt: TGTGCCAGCTCACCCCCTGGGGGGACTGGCTACACCTTC
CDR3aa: CASSPPGGTGYTF

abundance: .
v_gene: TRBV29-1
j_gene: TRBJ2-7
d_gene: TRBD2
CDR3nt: TGCAGCGTTGGAGGATGGGCTAGCGGATCCTACGAGCAGTACTTC
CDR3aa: CSVGGWASGSYEQYF

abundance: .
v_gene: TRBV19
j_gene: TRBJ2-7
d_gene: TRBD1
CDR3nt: TGTGCCAGTAGTATCCAAAGACAGGGGGCATACGAGCAGTACTTC
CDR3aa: CASSIQRQGAYEQYF

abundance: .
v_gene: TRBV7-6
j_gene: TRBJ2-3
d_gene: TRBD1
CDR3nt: TGTGCCAGCAGCCCCGGGACAGGGGGCTCAGATACGCAGTATTTT
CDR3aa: CASSPGTGGSDTQYF

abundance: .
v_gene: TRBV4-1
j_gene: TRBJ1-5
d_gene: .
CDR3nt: TGCGCCAGCAGCCAAGCATCGGGGGAAGTTAGCAATCAGCCCCAGCATTTT
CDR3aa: CASSQASGEVSNQPQHF

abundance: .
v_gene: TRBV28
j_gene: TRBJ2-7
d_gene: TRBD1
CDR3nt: TGTGCCAGCACCCCGGGACAGGGTTACGAGCAGTACTTC
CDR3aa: CASTPGQGYEQYF

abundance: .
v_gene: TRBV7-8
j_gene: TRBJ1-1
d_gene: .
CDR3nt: TGTGCCAGCAGCTTACTAGGGGGAGACCCTGAAGCTTTCTTT
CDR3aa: CASSLLGGDPEAFF

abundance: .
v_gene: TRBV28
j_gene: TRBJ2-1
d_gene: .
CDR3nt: TGTGCCAGCAGTTTTTTGCTAGCGAGCTCCTACAATGAGCAGTTCTTC
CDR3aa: CASSFLLASSYNEQFF

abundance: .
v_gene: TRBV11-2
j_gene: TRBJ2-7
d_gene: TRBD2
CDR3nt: TGTGCCAGCAGCGCCGGGGGGAGGGGCTACTCCTACGAGCAGTACTTC
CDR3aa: CASSAGGRGYSYEQYF

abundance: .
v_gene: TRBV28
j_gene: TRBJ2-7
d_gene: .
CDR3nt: TGTGCCAGCAGTCACGGGGAAGCCTACGAGCAGTACTTC
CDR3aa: CASSHGEAYEQYF

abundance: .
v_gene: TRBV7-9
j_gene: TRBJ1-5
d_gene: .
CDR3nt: TGTGCCAGCAGCTTGGTGGATAGCAATCAGCCCCAGCATTTT
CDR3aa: CASSLVDSNQPQHF

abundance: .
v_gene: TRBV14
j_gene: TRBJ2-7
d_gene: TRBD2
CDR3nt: TGTGCCAGCAGCCAATATTTAACTAGCGTGAGCGAGCAGTACTTC
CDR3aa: CASSQYLTSVSEQYF

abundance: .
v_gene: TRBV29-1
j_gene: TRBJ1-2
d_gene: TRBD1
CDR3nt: TGCAGCGGGGAGACAGGGGACGGCTACACCTTC
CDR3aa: CSGETGDGYTF

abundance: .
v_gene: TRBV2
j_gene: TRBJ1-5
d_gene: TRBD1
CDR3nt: TGTGCCAGCAGTGAAGGGACAGGGCACAATCAGCCCCAGCATTTT
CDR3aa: CASSEGTGHNQPQHF

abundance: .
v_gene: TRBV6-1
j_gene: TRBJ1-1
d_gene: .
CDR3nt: TGTGCCAGCAGTGAAGCGCGGCAGGGCGGAGGTGCGTGGACTGAAGCTTTCTTT
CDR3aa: CASSEARQGGGAWTEAFF

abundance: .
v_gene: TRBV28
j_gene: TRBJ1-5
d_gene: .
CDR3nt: TGTGCCAGCAGTTTATGGGCAGGTGGGCAGCCCCAGCATTTT
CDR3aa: CASSLWAGGQPQHF

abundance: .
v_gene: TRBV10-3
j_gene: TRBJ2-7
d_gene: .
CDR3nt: TGTGCCATCAGTGATAACAGGGACTACGAGCAGTACTTC
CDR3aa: CAISDNRDYEQYF

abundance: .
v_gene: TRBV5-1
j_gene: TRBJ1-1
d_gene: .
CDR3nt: TGCGCCAGCAGCTTGGTGGGCACTGAAGCTTTCTTT
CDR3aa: CASSLVGTEAFF

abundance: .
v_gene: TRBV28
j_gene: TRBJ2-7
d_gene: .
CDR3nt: TGTGCCAGCAGTTTGTTTGGCAGGGCCCACGAGCAGTACTTC
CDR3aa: CASSLFGRAHEQYF

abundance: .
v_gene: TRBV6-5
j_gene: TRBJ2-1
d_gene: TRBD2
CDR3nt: TGTGCCACCAAGGGACTAGCGGGAAGAGAGCAGTTCTTC
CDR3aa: CATKGLAGREQFF

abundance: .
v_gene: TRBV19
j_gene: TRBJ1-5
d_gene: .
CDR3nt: TGTGCCAGTAGTATAGATCTCGAGTATAGCAATCAGCCCCAGCATTTT
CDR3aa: CASSIDLEYSNQPQHF

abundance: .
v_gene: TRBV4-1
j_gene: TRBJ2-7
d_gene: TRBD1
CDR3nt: TGCGCCAGCAGCCAAACAGGGGTATCCTACGAGCAGTACTTC
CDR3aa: CASSQTGVSYEQYF

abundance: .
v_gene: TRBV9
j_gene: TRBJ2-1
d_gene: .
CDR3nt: TGTGCCAGCGGGACGACTGGACATTCGACCTACAATGAGCAGTTCTTC
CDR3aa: CASGTTGHSTYNEQFF

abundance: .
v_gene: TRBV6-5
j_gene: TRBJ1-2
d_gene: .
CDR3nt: TGTGCCAGCAGTTATCACCCGGCTAACTATGGCTACACCTTC
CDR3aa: CASSYHPANYGYTF

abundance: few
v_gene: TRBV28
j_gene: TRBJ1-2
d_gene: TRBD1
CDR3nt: TGTGCCAGCAGTTTATCCGGGACAGGGCCCTATGGCTACACCTTC
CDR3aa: CASSLSGTGPYGYTF

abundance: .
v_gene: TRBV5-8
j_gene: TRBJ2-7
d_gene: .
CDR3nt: TGTGCCAGCAGACCAGCAGGGTACGAGCAGTACTTC
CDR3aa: CASRPAGYEQYF

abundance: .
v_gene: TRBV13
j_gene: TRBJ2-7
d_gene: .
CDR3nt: TGTGCCAGCAGCCAGGGAAGCTCCTACGAGCAGTACTTC
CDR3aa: CASSQGSSYEQYF

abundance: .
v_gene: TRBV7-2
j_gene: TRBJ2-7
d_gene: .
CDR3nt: TGTGCCAGCAGCGGACGGACCGATGCCTACGAGCAGTACTTC
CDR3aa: CASSGRTDAYEQYF

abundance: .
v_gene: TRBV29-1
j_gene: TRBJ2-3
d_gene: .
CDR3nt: TGCAGCGTTTCCGGGGGCCGCACAGATACGCAGTATTTT
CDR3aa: CSVSGGRTDTQYF

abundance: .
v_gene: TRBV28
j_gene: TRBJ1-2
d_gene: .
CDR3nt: TGTGCCAGCAGTTTTGACGACGGTAACTATGGCTACACCTTC
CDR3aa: CASSFDDGNYGYTF

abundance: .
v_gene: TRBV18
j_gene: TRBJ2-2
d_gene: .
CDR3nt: TGTGCCAGCTCACCACCTCTAGAGACCGGGGAGCTGTTTTTT
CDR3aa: CASSPPLETGELFF

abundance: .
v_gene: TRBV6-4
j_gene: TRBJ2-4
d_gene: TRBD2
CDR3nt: TGTGCCAGCAGTCATATAGCGGGAGGCGACAAAAACATTCAGTACTTC
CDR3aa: CASSHIAGGDKNIQYF

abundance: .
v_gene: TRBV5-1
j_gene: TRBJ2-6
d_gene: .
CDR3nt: TGCGCCAGCAGGGAGGAGTTCTCTGGGGCCAACGTCCTGACTTTC
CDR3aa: CASREEFSGANVLTF

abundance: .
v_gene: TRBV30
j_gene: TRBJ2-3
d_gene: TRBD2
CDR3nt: TGTGCCTGGAGCGGGGGGGTGCGTACGGGCACAGATACGCAGTATTTT
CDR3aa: CAWSGGVRTGTDTQYF

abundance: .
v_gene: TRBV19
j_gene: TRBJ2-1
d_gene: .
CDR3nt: TGTGCCAGTAGTATAGATGACGGTTATAATGAGCAGTTCTTC
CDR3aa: CASSIDDGYNEQFF

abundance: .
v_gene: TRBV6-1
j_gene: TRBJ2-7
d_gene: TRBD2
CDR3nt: TGTGCCAGCAGAGGCGGGACTAGTTTTTACGAGCAGTACTTC
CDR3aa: CASRGGTSFYEQYF

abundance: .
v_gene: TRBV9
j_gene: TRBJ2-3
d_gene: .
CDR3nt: TGTGCCAGCAGCGTACTGGGGGTGGATACGCAGTATTTT
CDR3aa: CASSVLGVDTQYF

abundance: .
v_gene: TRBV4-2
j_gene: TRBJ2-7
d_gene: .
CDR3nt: TGTGCCAGCAGAAGCACCAGGACAGCTGCGTGGAGCGAGCAGTACTTC
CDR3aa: CASRSTRTAAWSEQYF

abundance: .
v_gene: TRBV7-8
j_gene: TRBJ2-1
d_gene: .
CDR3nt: TGTGCCAGCAGCTTCCGAGGGTCCAATGAGCAGTTCTTC
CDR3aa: CASSFRGSNEQFF

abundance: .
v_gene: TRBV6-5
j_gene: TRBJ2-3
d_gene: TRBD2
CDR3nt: TGTGCCAGCAGCCCCCACGGGAGGGATGCAGATACGCAGTATTTT
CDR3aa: CASSPHGRDADTQYF

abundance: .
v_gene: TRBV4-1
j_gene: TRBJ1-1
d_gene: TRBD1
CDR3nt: TGCGCCAGCAGCCATGGTCCCGGGACAGGGCGCACTGAAGCTTTCTTT
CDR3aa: CASSHGPGTGRTEAFF

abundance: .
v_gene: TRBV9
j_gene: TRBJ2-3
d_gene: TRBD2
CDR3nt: TGTGCCAGCAGCGTATTTGGCGGGAGAGACACAGATACGCAGTATTTT
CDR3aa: CASSVFGGRDTDTQYF

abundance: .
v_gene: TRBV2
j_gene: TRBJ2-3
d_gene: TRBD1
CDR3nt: TGTGCCAGCAGTGACGGGACAGCGAGCACAGATACGCAGTATTTT
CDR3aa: CASSDGTASTDTQYF

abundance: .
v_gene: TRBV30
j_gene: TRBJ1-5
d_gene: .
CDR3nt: TGTGCCTGGAGTTCGGGCAGGGCAGGCCATCAGCCCCAGCATTTT
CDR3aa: CAWSSGRAGHQPQHF

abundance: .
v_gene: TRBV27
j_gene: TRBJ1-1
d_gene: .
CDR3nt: TGTGCCAGCAGTTTTGGTGGGGCCTTGGCCACTGAAGCTTTCTTT
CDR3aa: CASSFGGALATEAFF

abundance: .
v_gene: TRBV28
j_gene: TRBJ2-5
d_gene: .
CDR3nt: TGTGCCAGCAGTTTCGCCCCAGGACGGGAGACCCAGTACTTC
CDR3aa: CASSFAPGRETQYF

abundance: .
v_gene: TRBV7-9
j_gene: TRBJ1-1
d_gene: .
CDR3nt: TGTGCCAGCAGCCCCGCGAGAGGGACACCTGACGCTGAAGCTTTCTTT
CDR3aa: CASSPARGTPDAEAFF

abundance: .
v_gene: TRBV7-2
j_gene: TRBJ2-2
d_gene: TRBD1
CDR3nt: TGTGCCAGCAGCACCCGGACAGGGAAAGCCGGGGAGCTGTTTTTT
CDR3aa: CASSTRTGKAGELFF

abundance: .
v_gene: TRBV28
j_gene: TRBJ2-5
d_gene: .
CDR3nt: TGTGCCAGCAGTTTGGAAAAAGAGACCCAGTACTTC
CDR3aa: CASSLEKETQYF

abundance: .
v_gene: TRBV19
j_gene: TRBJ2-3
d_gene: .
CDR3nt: TGTGCCAGTAGTATTCGTTGGTTAGGCACAGATACGCAGTATTTT
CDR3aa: CASSIRWLGTDTQYF

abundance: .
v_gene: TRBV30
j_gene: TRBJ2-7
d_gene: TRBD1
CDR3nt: TGTGCCTGGAGTGTAGAGGGACAGCTCTCGGACGAGCAGTACTTC
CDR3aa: CAWSVEGQLSDEQYF

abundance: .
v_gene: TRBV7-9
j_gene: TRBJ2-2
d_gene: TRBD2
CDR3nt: TGTGCCAGCAGTCCCGGGACTAGCGGGACCGAGGTTAACACCGGGGAGCTGTTTTTT
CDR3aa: CASSPGTSGTEVNTGELFF

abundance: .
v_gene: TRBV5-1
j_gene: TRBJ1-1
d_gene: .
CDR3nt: TGCGCCAGCAGCTTGTACCCGGGGGCTTCTGAAGCTTTCTTT
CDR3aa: CASSLYPGASEAFF

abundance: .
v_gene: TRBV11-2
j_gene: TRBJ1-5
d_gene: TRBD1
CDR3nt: TGTGCCAGCAGCCTGGGACAGGGGTTTAATCAGCCCCAGCATTTT
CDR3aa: CASSLGQGFNQPQHF